The next 23 T cell receptor beta chains were all read from a single sample in a study of PD-1 blockade in classical Hodgkin lymphoma. Noted time point: cycle 4 day 1 (C4D1), after five to seven weeks of nivolumab. No patient escaped relapse after autologous stem cell transplantation, and brentuximab vedotin exposure varied. Magnetic negative selection served to purify CD4+ T cells out of PBMCs that had been thawed. This table comes from immunoSEQ multiplex PCR, and its TCRdb copy is limited to in-frame clones, with some not included. The table records roughly 30,000 clones, 80% to 90% of them present only once. The sequencing used CD4+ T cells from blood, collected before the fourth cycle of nivolumab. The receptor source for this set is a human donor with classical Hodgkin lymphoma.

The CDR3 loop reads CASSGPGDTGYTF. Here the CDR3 DNA reads TGTGCCAGCAGCGGACCAGGGGATACTGGCTACACCTTC. The chain carries TRBV9 and TRBJ1-2; D is perhaps TRBD1 (6 bases). The length of the CDR3 is 13 residues. V lost 3 bases and J 7 bases, leaving 13 bases between the germline ends. Germline V gene data show CDR1 as SGDLS and CDR2 as YYNGEE.

The chain combines TRBV6-5 with TRBJ1-4, with 8 bases that match TRBD1. Germline V gene sequence: CDR1 MNHEY, CDR2 SVGAGI. The CDR3 is 14 amino acids. V trimming: 5 bases; J trimming: 7 bases; junction bases outside the gene matches: 6. This CDR3 reads CASSRQGIGEKLFF. CDR3 nucleotides: TGTGCCAGCAGTAGACAGGGGATTGGTGAAAAACTGTTTTTT.

The chain carries TRBV19 and TRBJ2-7; 10 bases are a match to TRBD1. The V segment lost 6 bases and the J segment 5 bases; nucleotides outside the gene matches: 7. This CDR3 region has 14 residues. Germline CDR1 and CDR2: LNHDA and SQIVND (reference sequence). The CDR3 protein is CASSGTGDVNEQYF. In DNA, the CDR3 is TGTGCCAGTAGCGGGACAGGGGACGTAAACGAGCAGTACTTC. Looking up the rest from reference TRBV19 and TRBJ2-7 gives the full variable domain: DGGITQSPKYLFRKEGQNVTLSCEQNLNHDAMYWYRQDPGQGLRLIYYSQIVNDFQKGDIAEGYSVSREKKESFPLTVTSAQKNPTAFYLCASSGTGDVNEQYFGPGTRLTVT.

The genes are TRBV5-1 and TRBJ2-7, with 10 bases lining up with TRBD1. Trimming cost V 0 bases and J 1 base; bases outside gene matches: 4. Germline assignment: CDR1 SGHRS and CDR2 YFSETQ. The CDR3 consists of 16 residues. The DNA of the CDR3 is TGCGCCAGCAGCTTGGTTGTGGGACAGGGGTCCTACGAGCAGTACTTC. This translates into CASSLVVGQGSYEQYF.

This clone is a singleton in its sample. The DNA for the CDR3 is TGTGCCAGCAGCCCCCGGGGGAACATGAACACTGAAGCTTTCTTT. This gives the protein CASSPRGNMNTEAFF. This chain links TRBV5-4 with TRBJ1-1, with a possible D match to TRBD1 (5 bases). The germline CDR1 and CDR2 sequences are SGHNT and YYREEE (reference sequence). CDR3 size: 15 residues. V dropped 4 bases and J dropped 0 bases, with 13 bases sitting between them.

This clone is a singleton in its sample. The V and J genes are TRBV5-1 and TRBJ2-1; D is perhaps TRBD2 (6 bases). Germline V gene lookup returns CDR1 SGHRS and CDR2 YFSETQ. Trimming took off 2 bases at V and 9 bases at J, with 12 bases between the two ends. This CDR3 has 13 amino acids. CDR3 in DNA: TGCGCCAGCAGCTTCACTAGCTCGTTTGAGCAGTTCTTC. Residues: CASSFTSSFEQFF.

The chain employs TRBV7-6 and TRBJ2-7; TRBD2 might be the D (6 bases). Germline assignment: CDR1 SGHVS and CDR2 FNYEAQ. CDR3 size: 13 residues. Deletions cut 5 bases from V and 3 bases from J, with 11 bases between. DNA for the CDR3: TGTGCCAGCAGCCGGGGGAGACTCTACGAGCAGTACTTC. This translates into CASSRGRLYEQYF. The full variable domain, rest sourced from reference TRBV7-6 and TRBJ2-7, is GAGVSQSPRYKVTKRGQDVALRCDPISGHVSLYWYRQALGQGPEFLTYFNYEAQQDKSGLPNDRFSAERPEGSISTLTIQRTEQRDSAMYRCASSRGRLYEQYFGPGTRLTVT.

In its sample, this clone was seen once. The genes are TRBV11-2 and TRBJ1-4, with TRBD1 identical over 11 bases. Trimming cost V 4 bases and J 7 bases; bases outside gene matches: 17. Germline V gene sequence: CDR1 SGHAT, CDR2 FQNNGV. The CDR3 has 19 amino acids. CDR3 in DNA: TGTGCCAGCAGCTCCTTGGGGACAGGGGGGAGCGGATTTAGTGAAAAACTGTTTTTT. It yields the protein CASSSLGTGGSGFSEKLFF.

This chain connects TRBV5-1 to TRBJ2-5, with 7 positions matching TRBD2. Germline trimming cut 4 bases from V and 5 bases from J; bases unmatched to any gene: 5. This CDR3 has 13 amino acids. Germline CDR1 and CDR2: SGHRS and YFSETQ. Here the CDR3 reads CASSRGTTETQYF. DNA for the CDR3: TGCGCCAGCAGCCGCGGGACTACGGAGACCCAGTACTTC.

V and J are TRBV7-8 and TRBJ2-4, with a tentative D call TRBD1 (6 bases). Germline loops: CDR1 SGHVS, CDR2 FQNEAQ. The CDR3 is made up of 18 amino acids. Between the trimmed V and J ends, which lost 8 bases and 0 bases, there was a span of 23 bases. CDR3 nucleotide sequence: TGTGCCAGCGCCGAAGGGACACTTAGACCTTTAGCCAAAAACATTCAGTACTTC. It yields the protein CASAEGTLRPLAKNIQYF.

V gene TRBV28 combines with J gene TRBJ2-7; 8 bases are shared with TRBD1. Germline V gene lookup returns CDR1 MDHEN and CDR2 SYDVKM. There are 15 residues in the CDR3. Unmatched junction bases numbered 13, after V lost 6 bases and J lost 6 bases. The CDR3 protein is CASRRAGQGTREQYF. In nucleotides, the CDR3 is TGTGCCAGCAGGAGGGCTGGACAGGGAACGCGCGAGCAGTACTTC.

The chain carries TRBV5-6 and TRBJ1-6; TRBD1 might be the D (6 bases). This CDR3 has 13 residues. The V end was cut by 4 bases, the J end by 8 bases, with 10 bases between. CDR1 and CDR2 (germline): SGHDT, YYEEEE. The chain's CDR3 is CASSGPGDSPLHF. The DNA of the CDR3 is TGTGCCAGCAGCGGGCCAGGGGATTCACCCCTCCACTTT.

CDR3 bases: TGTGCCAGCAGCTTAGAATCTGCCGACAGGGCGGTCGATGAGCAGTTCTTC. Encoded protein: CASSLESADRAVDEQFF. V gene TRBV7-8 combines with J gene TRBJ2-1, with 7 bases lining up with TRBD1. CDR3 length: 17 amino acids. Per the germline V gene, CDR1 is SGHVS and CDR2 is FQNEAQ. V shed 1 base and J 8 bases; nucleotides not matched to a gene: 14.

A few counts support this clone. The rearrangement joins TRBV28 to TRBJ1-2; D is undetermined. There are 13 residues in the CDR3. V was trimmed by 6 bases and J by 5 bases, leaving 13 bases between them. Germline loops: CDR1 MDHEN, CDR2 SYDVKM. Here the CDR3 reads CASSPVLPYGYTF. The CDR3 nucleotides read TGTGCCAGCAGCCCCGTCCTTCCTTATGGCTACACCTTC.

The chain employs TRBV9 and TRBJ1-5; D gene unclear. The V gene lost 3 bases and the J gene lost 7 bases, with 11 bases spanning the gap. CDR3 length: 13 residues. From germline, CDR1 is SGDLS and CDR2 YYNGEE. CDR3 sequence: CASSEGPLQPQHF. The CDR3 nucleotides read TGTGCCAGCAGCGAGGGCCCCTTACAGCCCCAGCATTTT.

The genes are TRBV30 and TRBJ2-2; D tentatively reads TRBD1 or TRBD2 (6 bases each). V lost 3 bases to trimming and J lost 4 bases, with 9 bases between them. This CDR3 is 13 amino acids long. Germline CDR1 and CDR2: GTSNPN and SVGIG (reference sequence). CDR3 protein: CAWRWGATGELFF. DNA for the CDR3: TGTGCCTGGAGGTGGGGGGCCACCGGGGAGCTGTTTTTT.

The V gene is TRBV6-6, the J gene TRBJ2-5, with 7 bases lining up with TRBD1. The CDR3 totals 16 residues. Looked up from germline, CDR1 is MNHNY and CDR2 is SVGAGI (reference sequence). Unmatched junction bases numbered 14, after V lost 6 bases and J lost 4 bases. The DNA of the CDR3 is TGTGCCAGCAGCCAGATAACCGGGACAGATGTAGAGACCCAGTACTTC. Protein sequence: CASSQITGTDVETQYF.

V usage is TRBV5-1 and J usage is TRBJ2-7; maybe TRBD1 (5 bases). Germline V CDR1 and CDR2: SGHRS, YFSETQ. The ends were cut back, 3 bases at V and 6 bases at J, with 19 bases in the middle. This CDR3 is built from 15 residues. For the CDR3, the DNA is TGCGCCAGCAGCTCCCAGGGCCCTGGGATTGGCGAGCAGTACTTC. Amino acids: CASSSQGPGIGEQYF.

This chain connects TRBV5-1 to TRBJ1-2; D remains unclear. The V end lost 0 bases, the J end lost 8 bases, and 11 bases lay between the germline ends. The CDR3 runs 13 residues. From germline, CDR1 is SGHRS and CDR2 YFSETQ. CDR3: CASSLERGLGYTF. The DNA of the CDR3 is TGCGCCAGCAGCTTGGAGAGAGGGCTCGGCTACACCTTC.

The V and J genes are TRBV5-1 and TRBJ2-5; the match to TRBD2 covers 7 bases. The V gene end was trimmed by 4 bases and the J gene end by 4 bases; junction bases not matched to a gene: 10. Germline V CDR1 and CDR2: SGHRS, YFSETQ. The CDR3 length is 15 residues. CDR3 DNA sequence: TGCGCCAGCAGCCCTCAGGCAGCGGGGTTAGAGACCCAGTACTTC. This translates into CASSPQAAGLETQYF.

This clone has a single count. The chain couples TRBV7-9 to TRBJ2-2; D is perhaps TRBD2 (6 bases). V dropped 5 bases and J dropped 1 base, with 11 bases sitting between them. The germline V gene has CDR1 SEHNR and CDR2 FQNEAQ (reference sequence). The length of the CDR3 is 15 residues. CDR3 sequence (DNA): TGTGCCAGCAGCCTGTTGGGACTGAACACCGGGGAGCTGTTTTTT. Translated: CASSLLGLNTGELFF.

About this clone: Other nucleotide sequences in the sample specify the same CDR3. This chain uses TRBV6-5 with TRBJ1-1, with D possibly TRBD1 on 6 matching bases. This CDR3 is built from 14 residues. Germline V gives CDR1 MNHEY, CDR2 SVGAGI. Trimming removed 6 bases from V and 3 bases from J, with 14 bases in between. CDR3 nucleotide sequence: TGTGCCAGCAGCTACAGGGCAGGGGACACTGAAGCTTTCTTT. Encoded protein: CASSYRAGDTEAFF.

The chain uses TRBV7-2 and TRBJ2-7; the match to TRBD1 covers 8 bases. CDR1 SGHTA and CDR2 FQGNSA come from the germline V gene. The CDR3 has 17 residues. With V trimmed by 2 bases and J by 2 bases, 11 bases remained unmatched. CDR3 amino acids: CASSLRTGPLSAYEQYF. The CDR3 bases are TGTGCCAGCAGCTTAAGGACAGGGCCACTCTCGGCCTACGAGCAGTACTTC.